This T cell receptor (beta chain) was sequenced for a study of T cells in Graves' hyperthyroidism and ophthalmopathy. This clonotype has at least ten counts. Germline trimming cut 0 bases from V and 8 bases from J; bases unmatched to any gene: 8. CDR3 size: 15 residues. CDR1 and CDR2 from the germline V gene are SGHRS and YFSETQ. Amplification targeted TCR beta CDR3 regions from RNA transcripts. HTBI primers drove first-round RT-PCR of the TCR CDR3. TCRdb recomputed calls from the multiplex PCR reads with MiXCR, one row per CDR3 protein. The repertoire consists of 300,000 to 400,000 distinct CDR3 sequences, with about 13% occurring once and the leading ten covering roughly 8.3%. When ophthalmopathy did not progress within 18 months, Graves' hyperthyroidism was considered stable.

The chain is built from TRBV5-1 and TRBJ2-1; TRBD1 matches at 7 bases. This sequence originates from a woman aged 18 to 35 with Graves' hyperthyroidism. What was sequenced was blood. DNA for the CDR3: TGCGCCAGCAGCTTGGAGGGGGCAGGGTGGCATGAGCAGTTCTTC. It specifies CASSLEGAGWHEQFF.